The sequence of this T cell receptor beta chain was determined in a study of shared clonotypes between healthy human individuals. Germline V CDR1 and CDR2: MGHRA, YSYEKL. Deletions cut 3 bases from V and 8 bases from J, with 25 bases between. The CDR3 spans 17 residues. The method was immunoSEQ multiplex PCR; TCRdb's version includes in-frame clones alone and lacks a portion of them. The sample comprises 2.5 million or so clones, over 85% of which are singletons, and roughly 0.14% rests with the top ten. Sequenced sample: naive CD4+ T cells sorted from blood. Indicated subset: CD45RA+ positively selected. The rearrangement joins TRBV4-1 to TRBJ1-2, with D hard to call. The TCR comes from a man younger than 35 in good health. This chain's CDR3 is CASSHPPERGLPGGYTF. CDR3 sequence (DNA): TGCGCCAGCAGCCACCCTCCCGAAAGAGGGCTCCCCGGAGGCTACACCTTC.